This T cell receptor beta chain emerged from a study of shared clonotypes between healthy human individuals. Broader study findings: Against clonotypes common to all four donors, non-shared ones had lower generation probabilities.

As defined, naive CD8 cells were CD45RO-negative and positively selected for CCR7, with terminally differentiated effector memory CD45RA+ cells excluded. The germline V gene has CDR1 MDHEN and CDR2 SYDVKM. The CDR3 runs 14 residues. The J segment lost 7 bases and the V segment lost 3 bases, leaving 5 bases of the junction unmatched. In regard to this clone: Its cognate antigen is unknown.

The data were produced by immunoSEQ multiplex PCR, yet TCRdb's version contains in-frame clones alone and is incomplete. Here the sample spans about 1.9 million clones, 93% being singletons. V usage is TRBV28 and J usage is TRBJ2-1; 8 bases are a match to TRBD2. The source material was naive CD8+ T cells from PBMCs. This receptor was identified in a man aged 18 to 29 in good health. Some clones in this sample may be carry-over from other donors' samples. CDR3 sequence (DNA): TGTGCCAGCAGTTTGCTTAGCGGGACGAATGAGCAGTTCTTC. It is translated as CASSLLSGTNEQFF. Using reference TRBV28 and TRBJ2-1 for the parts outside the CDR3, the full variable domain is DVKVTQSSRYLVKRTGEKVFLECVQDMDHENMFWYRQDPGLGLRLIYFSYDVKMKEKGDIPEGYSVSREKKERFSLILESASTNQTSMYLCASSLLSGTNEQFFGPGTRLTVL.